This T cell receptor beta chain stems from a study of shared clonotypes between healthy human individuals. The CDR3 is made up of 12 amino acids. V gave up 8 bases and J gave up 6 bases, with 11 bases separating them. The germline CDR1 and CDR2 sequences are MNHEY and SMNVEV (reference sequence). Deep-level assay runs were performed. Per the authors' pipeline: Junction-only sequences without quality scores came from ImmunoSEQ, so filtering differed. TCRdb's table, derived via immunoSEQ multiplex PCR, lists solely in-frame clones and lacks some. D and trimming were read from the DNA, whereas the V and J calls and clone size are those reported in that table. The sample comprises roughly 640,000 clones, approximately 97% of which are singletons, and 0.045% to 0.06% rests with the top ten.

The TCR originated in a woman in her thirties in good health. The gene calls are TRBV27 and TRBJ1-5; D remains unclear. Material: naive CD4+ T cells sorted from blood. Subset in this sample: CD45RA+ positively selected. CDR3 nucleotides: TGTGCCAGCTCCTACGCGGGTCAGCCCCAGCATTTT. Protein product: CASSYAGQPQHF.